The 29 T cell receptor beta chains below come from one sample, sequenced in a study of blood T cell repertoires in COVID-19 (dated by TCRdb to 2018 to 2020). The method was the immunoSEQ multiplex PCR assay. TCRdb obtained this table from immuneACCESS and retained in-frame rearrangements with V and J assigned. These tables miss some clones; where compared with another copy, unresolved V genes account for less than half of the shortfall, and the remainder is unexplained. The sample table contains approximately 250,000 clones; only one count was recorded for roughly 86% of them. 1.5% to 2% of the sample is held by the ten biggest clonotypes. The sample taken for sequencing was peripheral blood. These receptors all come from a woman in her fifties or sixties who had recovered from COVID-19.

CDR3 region: CASSLPREGDNTDTQYF. The CDR3 DNA sequence: TGCGCCAGCAGCTTGCCCCGGGAGGGGGATAACACAGATACGCAGTATTTT. The V gene is TRBV5-1, the J gene TRBJ2-3; 8 nucleotides match TRBD2. This CDR3 has 17 amino acids. V dropped 1 base and J dropped 2; count of bases not matched to a gene: 9. Germline V gene data show CDR1 as SGHRS and CDR2 as YFSETQ.

In DNA form, the CDR3 reads TGTGCCAGCAGCGTCACAGGGTCCTGGAACACTGAAGCTTTCTTT. Translating gives CASSVTGSWNTEAFF. The chain is built from TRBV7-2 and TRBJ1-1; D perhaps matches TRBD1 (6 bases). The ends were cut back, 5 bases at V and 1 base at J, with 14 bases in the middle. This CDR3 has 15 residues. Germline V CDR1 and CDR2: SGHTA, FQGNSA.

The table lists this clone with a count of one. CDR3 in amino acids: CASSPLTGGGNQPQHF. CDR3 bases: TGTGCCAGCAGCCCCCTGACAGGGGGCGGCAATCAGCCCCAGCATTTT. V usage is TRBV9 and J usage is TRBJ1-5, with TRBD1 identical over 10 bases. The germline gives CDR1 SGDLS, CDR2 YYNGEE. CDR3 length: 16 residues. Trimming removed 4 bases from V and 2 bases from J; junction bases left unmatched: 6.

The rearrangement links TRBV10-3 to TRBJ2-2; TRBD2 agrees at 16 bases. Germline trimming cut 8 bases from V and 3 bases from J; bases unmatched to any gene: 9. Germline V gene data show CDR1 as ENHRY and CDR2 as SYGVKD. CDR3 length: 18 amino acids. The CDR3 bases are TGTGCCATCGGTTCAGGGACTAGCGGGGGGGCGTACACCGGGGAGCTGTTTTTT. This gives the protein CAIGSGTSGGAYTGELFF.

This clone was counted once. This chain joins TRBV5-8 and TRBJ1-1; possible D gene TRBD1, 6 bases. The length of the CDR3 is 15 residues. Between the trimmed V and J ends, which lost 3 bases and 1 base, there was a span of 13 bases. From germline, CDR1 is SGHTS and CDR2 YDEGEE. The CDR3 sequence: CASSSQGYGNTEAFF. In nucleotides, the CDR3 is TGTGCCAGCAGCTCACAGGGATATGGGAACACTGAAGCTTTCTTT.

The chain joins TRBV19 to TRBJ1-2; D is perhaps TRBD1 (6 bases). The CDR3 runs to 16 residues. Germline CDR1 and CDR2: LNHDA and SQIVND (reference sequence). V lost 5 bases to trimming and J lost 4 bases, with 20 bases between them. The CDR3 coding sequence is TGTGCCAGTAGTTATCAGGCGGGGGCAGGTATCTATGGCTACACCTTC. It yields the protein CASSYQAGAGIYGYTF.

This sequence joins TRBV28 and TRBJ1-1; no clear D. The CDR3 extends over 14 amino acids. V lost 6 bases to trimming and J lost 4 bases, with 15 bases between them. Germline assignment: CDR1 MDHEN and CDR2 SYDVKM. The CDR3 nucleotides are TGTGCCAGCAGCCGACTACAGTGGGGCACTGAAGCTTTCTTT. Translated: CASSRLQWGTEAFF. The full variable domain, in which reference TRBV28 and TRBJ1-1 provide the parts outside the CDR3, is DVKVTQSSRYLVKRTGEKVFLECVQDMDHENMFWYRQDPGLGLRLIYFSYDVKMKEKGDIPEGYSVSREKKERFSLILESASTNQTSMYLCASSRLQWGTEAFFGQGTRLTVV.

The rearrangement joins TRBV28 to TRBJ2-7; tentative D call: TRBD1 (5 bases). The CDR3 contains 15 residues. The V end lost 7 bases, the J end lost 6 bases, and 22 bases lay between the germline ends. Germline V lookup: CDR1 MDHEN, CDR2 SYDVKM. CDR3 coding DNA: TGTGCCAGCAAGACTTTGGGGCCCGAAGACTTCGAGCAGTACTTC. Translating it yields CASKTLGPEDFEQYF.

The genes are TRBV27 and TRBJ2-5; possible D gene TRBD2, 5 bases. The CDR3 is made up of 13 amino acids. Germline CDR1 MNHEY, CDR2 SMNVEV (reference sequence). With 5 bases removed from V and 7 bases from J, the gap between germline ends came to 14 bases. CDR3 DNA: TGTGCCAGCAGTCCCCGGTACCGGGGGACCCAGTACTTC. It encodes CASSPRYRGTQYF.

The chain is built from TRBV18 and TRBJ1-2, with D tentatively TRBD1 (6 bases). The CDR3 runs to 16 residues. CDR1 KGHSH and CDR2 LQKENI come from the germline V gene. Trimming stripped 3 bases from V and 10 bases from J, with 24 bases between. For the CDR3, the DNA is TGTGCCAGCTCACCGTCCGGCTGGGGACACTCTTCGGACTACACCTTC. Translation: CASSPSGWGHSSDYTF.

The DNA for the CDR3 is TGTGCCAGTAATCGGCAGGGGAATCAGCCCCAGCATTTT. Encoded protein: CASNRQGNQPQHF. The chain combines TRBV19 with TRBJ1-5; tentatively, D is TRBD1 (6 bases). CDR1 and CDR2 from the germline V gene are LNHDA and SQIVND (reference sequence). The germline V and J ends were trimmed by 7 bases and 4 bases, with 11 bases remaining between them. The CDR3 has 13 residues.

The chain joins TRBV27 to TRBJ2-5, with unresolved D. The CDR3 is 15 amino acids. The germline V and J ends were trimmed by 5 bases and 0 bases, with 13 bases remaining between them. CDR1 and CDR2 (germline): MNHEY, SMNVEV (reference sequence). CDR3 sequence: CASSPYSPDQETQYF. DNA of the CDR3: TGTGCCAGCAGTCCCTATTCGCCCGACCAAGAGACCCAGTACTTC.

The chain uses TRBV3-1 (or the pseudogene TRBV3-2) and TRBJ2-5; maybe TRBD1 (6 bases). The V end lost 2 bases, the J end lost 5 bases, and 9 bases lay between the germline ends. The CDR3 covers 13 residues. CDR1 and CDR2 (germline): LGHDT, YNNKEL (reference sequence). In DNA form, the CDR3 reads TGTGCCAGCAGCCAATCAAGGGGGGAGACCCAGTACTTC. Translation: CASSQSRGETQYF.

V usage is TRBV18 and J usage is TRBJ1-6; D is unclear. With 3 bases removed from V and 14 bases from J, the gap between germline ends came to 14 bases. The CDR3 is made up of 13 amino acids. The germline gives CDR1 KGHSH, CDR2 LQKENI. The CDR3 loop is CASSPPSAETLHF. The CDR3 DNA sequence: TGTGCCAGCTCACCCCCCAGTGCGGAAACCCTCCACTTT.

The chain links TRBV9 to TRBJ2-5; D may be TRBD2 (5 bases). The CDR3 runs to 14 residues. CDR1 and CDR2 from the germline V gene are SGDLS and YYNGEE. The ends were cut back, 3 bases at V and 2 bases at J, with 11 bases in the middle. The CDR3 is CASSDLRGQETQYF. CDR3 bases: TGTGCCAGCAGCGACCTCCGGGGTCAAGAGACCCAGTACTTC.

This clone was observed once. The CDR3 DNA is TGTGCCAGCAGCCCGACAGGGACGACCGAGCAGTACTTC. Encoded protein: CASSPTGTTEQYF. The J gene is TRBJ2-7, the V gene TRBV6-6; 7 nucleotides match TRBD1. Germline values: CDR1 MNHNY, CDR2 SVGAGI (reference sequence). CDR3 length: 13 residues. J gave up 6 bases and V 6 bases, and 8 bases lay outside the gene matches.

This sequence joins TRBV4-1 and TRBJ1-3; D is ambiguous. The V and J ends lost 4 bases and 3 bases respectively, with 22 bases between them. This CDR3 is built from 18 residues. Germline CDR1 MGHRA, CDR2 YSYEKL. CDR3 protein: CASSLLSGRWVIGNTIYF. CDR3 DNA sequence: TGCGCCAGCAGCCTTCTGTCTGGGAGGTGGGTCATTGGAAACACCATATATTTT.

This chain connects TRBV19 to TRBJ1-5; 7 nucleotides match TRBD1. Looked up from germline, CDR1 is LNHDA and CDR2 is SQIVND (reference sequence). This CDR3 is 16 amino acids long. J lost 7 bases, V lost 3 bases, and 12 bases had no gene match. The CDR3, as DNA: TGTGCCAGTAGTATGCTCCAGGGGGGTGGTGGGCAGCCCCAGCATTTT. It translates to CASSMLQGGGGQPQHF.

This rearrangement joins TRBV7-3 to TRBJ1-6, with D unclear. The CDR3 extends over 14 amino acids. CDR1 and CDR2 (germline): SGHTA, FQGTGA. Trimming removed 2 bases at V and 9 bases at J, with 11 bases between. CDR3 in DNA: TGTGCCAGCAGCTTATCTCCTCGGGGTTCACCCCTCCACTTT. Protein sequence: CASSLSPRGSPLHF. The full variable domain, with the rest looked up from reference TRBV7-3 and TRBJ1-6, is GAGVSQTPSNKVTEKGKYVELRCDPISGHTALYWYRQSLGQGPEFLIYFQGTGAADDSGLPNDRFFAVRPEGSVSTLKIQRTERGDSAVYLCASSLSPRGSPLHFGNGTRLTVT.

The chain employs TRBV27 and TRBJ1-2; D is ambiguous. CDR3 length equals 15 residues. Germline V gene data show CDR1 as MNHEY and CDR2 as SMNVEV (reference sequence). With 5 bases removed from V and 2 bases from J, the gap between germline ends came to 15 bases. In DNA, the CDR3 is TGTGCCAGCAGTGAAACCGGGATCGAAAACTATGGCTACACCTTC. Encoded protein: CASSETGIENYGYTF.

This chain connects TRBV18 to TRBJ1-2; D possibly corresponds to TRBD1 (6 bases). This CDR3 contains 16 residues. Trimming took 0 bases from V and 2 from J, leaving 13 bases between them. The germline CDR1 and CDR2 sequences are KGHSH and LQKENI. In nucleotides, the CDR3 is TGTGCCAGCTCACCACCTATACGGGGGGCCAACTATGGCTACACCTTC. Its translation: CASSPPIRGANYGYTF.

The chain recombines TRBV7-9 with TRBJ2-2, with 8 bases matching TRBD1. CDR1 SEHNR and CDR2 FQNEAQ come from the germline V gene (reference sequence). The CDR3 sequence is 16 residues long. Trimming cost V 5 bases and J 5 bases; bases outside gene matches: 10. The CDR3 region is CASSPPDRDETGELFF. Written as DNA, the CDR3 is TGTGCCAGCAGCCCCCCGGACAGGGATGAAACCGGGGAGCTGTTTTTT.

V usage is TRBV5-4 and J usage is TRBJ2-5, with D possibly TRBD2 on 6 matching bases. Trimming removed 4 bases at V and 5 bases at J, with 12 bases between. The CDR3 is 13 residues long. CDR1 SGHNT and CDR2 YYREEE come from the germline V gene (reference sequence). The CDR3 DNA reads TGTGCCAGCAGCCGGGAGACGGGGGAGACCCAGTACTTC. Protein sequence: CASSRETGETQYF.

The chain couples TRBV5-8 to TRBJ1-6; tentatively, D is TRBD1 (6 bases). Germline V gene lookup returns CDR1 SGHTS and CDR2 YDEGEE. CDR3 length: 15 amino acids. Trimming cost V 4 bases and J 9 bases, with 17 bases left between them. The CDR3 nucleotides read TGTGCCAGCAGCCGCGGGGGCAGGGTTGGTTCACCCCTCCACTTT. Protein product: CASSRGGRVGSPLHF.

This clone was detected once. The chain combines TRBV6-6 with TRBJ1-3, with D possibly matching TRBD1 (6 bases). V was pared by 5 bases and J by 2 bases, with 22 bases between. This CDR3 contains 18 residues. Germline CDR1 reads MNHNY; CDR2 reads SVGAGI (reference sequence). The CDR3 spells CASSRGAGVKTTGNTIYF. CDR3 bases: TGTGCCAGCAGTCGGGGGGCAGGGGTCAAAACTACTGGAAACACCATATATTTT.

The chain joins TRBV10-3 to TRBJ2-7; the D is unclear. This CDR3 is built from 14 residues. The germline CDR1 and CDR2 sequences are ENHRY and SYGVKD. V was trimmed by 7 bases and J by 2 bases, leaving 15 bases between them. CDR3 bases: TGTGCCATCACCCCCGACGCCCGGGCCTACGAGCAGTACTTC. This codes for CAITPDARAYEQYF.

The genes are TRBV19 and TRBJ1-2; 8 bases fit TRBD1. With 7 bases clipped from V and 4 bases from J, the junction kept 11 bases outside the gene matches. Germline lookup yields CDR1 LNHDA and CDR2 SQIVND (reference sequence). The CDR3 contains 15 residues. The CDR3 DNA is TGTGCCAGTACCGTACAGGGGGATGGGTTCTATGGCTACACCTTC. Protein: CASTVQGDGFYGYTF. The full variable domain, rest sourced from reference TRBV19 and TRBJ1-2, is DGGITQSPKYLFRKEGQNVTLSCEQNLNHDAMYWYRQDPGQGLRLIYYSQIVNDFQKGDIAEGYSVSREKKESFPLTVTSAQKNPTAFYLCASTVQGDGFYGYTFGSGTRLTVV.

The count of this clone is one. This chain joins TRBV7-6 and TRBJ1-6; the D gene is possibly TRBD1 (5 bases). The CDR3 is 16 amino acids. V shed 0 bases and J shed 7 bases, with 13 bases lying between them. Germline values: CDR1 SGHVS, CDR2 FNYEAQ. CDR3: CASSLAKGPMNSPLHF. Here the CDR3 DNA reads TGTGCCAGCAGCTTAGCTAAGGGGCCAATGAATTCACCCCTCCACTTT.

CDR3 loop: CASSETGSSYEQYF. CDR3 sequence (DNA): TGTGCCAGCAGTGAGACAGGTAGCTCCTACGAGCAGTACTTC. The genes are TRBV28 and TRBJ2-7; maybe TRBD1 (6 bases). CDR1 is MDHEN, CDR2 SYDVKM, per germline. V lost 5 bases and J lost 0, with 11 bases in between. The CDR3 sequence is 14 residues long.